These 27 T cell receptor beta chains came from one sample sequenced in a study of cytomegalovirus exposure and HLA in healthy donors. The study ran its PCR with 60 Vbeta and 13 Jbeta primers. Libraries were prepared by immunoSEQ multiplex PCR; TCRdb keeps only in-frame clonotypes and omits some of them. This sample has 95,000 to 100,000 clones; 76% occur once, and the top ten carry around 4.4%. The sequenced sample consisted of PBMCs. These receptors all stem from a man aged 40-49 years in good health and CMV-seronegative.

The gene calls are TRBV7-8 and TRBJ1-5; D may be TRBD1 (6 bases). Trimming pared 4 bases from V and 7 bases from J, leaving 14 bases between. From germline, CDR1 is SGHVS and CDR2 FQNEAQ. This CDR3 comprises 14 residues. CDR3 sequence: CASSSSNREQPQHF. The CDR3 region has the DNA TGTGCCAGCAGCTCCTCCAACAGGGAACAGCCCCAGCATTTT.

The chain combines TRBV9 with TRBJ1-1; D might be TRBD1 (6 bases). This CDR3 has 15 residues. CDR1 is SGDLS and CDR2 is YYNGEE in the germline V gene. V shed 0 bases and J shed 2 bases, with 11 bases lying between them. CDR3 in amino acids: CASSVAGQYNTEAFF. CDR3 coding DNA: TGTGCCAGCAGCGTAGCAGGACAGTACAACACTGAAGCTTTCTTT. Combining the CDR3 with reference TRBV9 and TRBJ1-1 gives the whole variable domain DSGVTQTPKHLITATGQRVTLRCSPRSGDLSVYWYQQSLDQGLQFLIQYYNGEERAKGNILERFSAQQFPDLHSELNLSSLELGDSALYFCASSVAGQYNTEAFFGQGTRLTVV.

This sequence joins TRBV13 and TRBJ1-3, with a possible D match to TRBD1 (5 bases). V was cut by 4 bases and J by 0 bases, with 16 bases left in between. Germline V gene data show CDR1 as PRHDT and CDR2 as FYEKMQ (reference sequence). The CDR3 is made up of 17 amino acids. CDR3 region: CASSSIFDSDSGNTIYF. CDR3 sequence (DNA): TGTGCCAGCAGCTCTATCTTTGACAGTGACTCTGGAAACACCATATATTTT.

This chain links TRBV2 with TRBJ2-7, with a tentative D call TRBD2 (5 bases). In germline, CDR1 is SNHLY, CDR2 FYNNEI. This CDR3 region has 14 residues. Trimming left V 6 bases short and J 0 bases short, with 12 bases between. The CDR3 DNA follows: TGTGCCAGCAGAGAGGGTCACAGCTCCTACGAGCAGTACGTC. This translates into CASREGHSSYEQYV.

This chain links TRBV4-3 with TRBJ1-6; 7 nucleotides line up with TRBD1. Trimming took 1 base from V and 7 from J; bases not matched to a gene: 7. Germline V gives CDR1 LGHNA, CDR2 YSLEER. The CDR3 runs 16 residues. The CDR3 loop is CASSQAAGGLNSPLHF. The CDR3 coding sequence is TGCGCCAGCAGCCAAGCGGCAGGGGGGTTAAATTCACCCCTCCACTTT.

J is TRBJ2-4 and V is TRBV19; 8 nucleotides align to TRBD1. The CDR3 totals 17 residues. Unmatched junction bases numbered 9, after V lost 5 bases and J lost 0 bases. Germline V gives CDR1 LNHDA, CDR2 SQIVND (reference sequence). CDR3 bases: TGTGCCAGTAGTCCGTGGACAGGGCACTCAGCCAAAAACATTCAGTACTTC. This gives the protein CASSPWTGHSAKNIQYF. The entire variable domain, with the rest obtained from reference TRBV19 and TRBJ2-4, is as follows: DGGITQSPKYLFRKEGQNVTLSCEQNLNHDAMYWYRQDPGQGLRLIYYSQIVNDFQKGDIAEGYSVSREKKESFPLTVTSAQKNPTAFYLCASSPWTGHSAKNIQYFGAGTRLSVL.

The chain uses TRBV7-2 and TRBJ1-5; 9 nucleotides agree with TRBD1. CDR1 SGHTA and CDR2 FQGNSA come from the germline V gene. V shed 2 bases, J shed 3 bases, and the junction held 5 bases outside the gene matches. This CDR3 contains 16 residues. The CDR3 region is CASSLSDRGFNQPQHF. In DNA, the CDR3 is TGTGCCAGCAGCTTAAGTGACAGGGGGTTCAATCAGCCCCAGCATTTT.

The V and J genes are TRBV4-2 and TRBJ2-2; TRBD2 aligns across 10 bases. Germline trimming cut 1 base from V and 7 bases from J; bases unmatched to any gene: 3. The CDR3 has 15 residues. In germline, CDR1 is LGHNA, CDR2 YNFKEQ. The chain's CDR3 is CASSQASGGGGELFF. Here the CDR3 DNA reads TGTGCCAGCAGCCAAGCTAGCGGGGGCGGCGGGGAGCTGTTTTTT.

This chain joins TRBV9 and TRBJ1-2; TRBD1 agrees at 8 bases. V shed 0 bases and J 5 bases; nucleotides not matched to a gene: 3. The CDR3 is 14 residues long. Germline CDR1 is SGDLS and CDR2 is YYNGEE. CDR3 sequence: CASSVVGTGYGYTF. The CDR3 DNA is TGTGCCAGCAGCGTAGTTGGGACAGGTTATGGCTACACCTTC.

The J gene is TRBJ1-1, the V gene TRBV10-3, with a weak D call TRBD1 (5 bases). CDR1 and CDR2 (germline): ENHRY, SYGVKD. Between the trimmed V and J ends, which lost 3 bases and 3 bases, there was a span of 14 bases. This CDR3 has 15 amino acids. In DNA, the CDR3 is TGTGCCATCAGTGACAGGGCACCTCCGTACACTGAAGCTTTCTTT. Its protein is CAISDRAPPYTEAFF.

This clone was seen a few times. The genes are TRBV5-4 and TRBJ2-7; TRBD2 agrees at 12 bases. CDR1 and CDR2 (germline): SGHNT, YYREEE (reference sequence). The CDR3 totals 15 residues. The J segment lost 6 bases and the V segment lost 0 bases, leaving 4 bases of the junction unmatched. The CDR3 region is CASSLEASGGGEQYF. As DNA, the CDR3 is TGTGCCAGCAGCTTGGAGGCTAGCGGGGGGGGCGAGCAGTACTTC.

The chain links TRBV6-1 to TRBJ2-7; 8 positions match TRBD1. With 6 bases clipped from V and 6 bases from J, the junction kept 10 bases outside the gene matches. Germline CDR1 is MNHNS and CDR2 is SASEGT. The CDR3 extends over 14 amino acids. CDR3 protein: CASRWTGSKGEQYV. The CDR3 bases are TGTGCCAGCAGATGGACAGGGTCAAAAGGCGAGCAGTACGTC.

V is TRBV15 and J is TRBJ1-4, with D maybe TRBD1 (6 bases). The ends were cut back, 4 bases at V and 7 bases at J, with 22 bases in the middle. Germline CDR1 reads LNHNV; CDR2 reads YYDKDF (reference sequence). The CDR3 is 17 amino acids. CDR3 sequence: CATSTLGGGGFGEKLFF. CDR3 in DNA: TGTGCCACCAGCACCCTGGGGGGGGGCGGGTTCGGTGAAAAACTGTTTTTT.

This chain uses TRBV19 with TRBJ1-1; 7 nucleotides match TRBD1. The germline gives CDR1 LNHDA, CDR2 SQIVND (reference sequence). The CDR3 covers 15 residues. J was trimmed by 8 bases and V by 1 base; bases with no gene match: 10. The CDR3 DNA sequence: TGTGCCAGTAGTATAGGTGTACAGGGGTTTTCCGAAGCTTTCTTT. Translation gives CASSIGVQGFSEAFF. Complete variable domain (other parts from reference TRBV19 and TRBJ1-1): DGGITQSPKYLFRKEGQNVTLSCEQNLNHDAMYWYRQDPGQGLRLIYYSQIVNDFQKGDIAEGYSVSREKKESFPLTVTSAQKNPTAFYLCASSIGVQGFSEAFFGQGTRLTVV.

The rearrangement joins TRBV29-1 to TRBJ2-5; 7 nucleotides align to TRBD1. This CDR3 spans 14 amino acids. J was trimmed by 1 base and V by 5 bases; bases with no gene match: 7. Germline V lookup: CDR1 SQVTM, CDR2 ANQGSEA. The CDR3: CSVIPRDSQETQYF. The CDR3, as DNA: TGCAGCGTTATTCCTCGGGACAGCCAAGAGACCCAGTACTTC. Full variable domain (rest looked up from reference TRBV29-1 and TRBJ2-5): SAVISQKPSRDICQRGTSLTIQCQVDSQVTMMFWYRQQPGQSLTLIATANQGSEATYESGFVIDKFPISRPNLTFSTLTVSNMSPEDSSIYLCSVIPRDSQETQYFGPGTRLLVL.

This clone has just one count. This chain uses TRBV5-1 with TRBJ2-5, with a tentative D call TRBD2 (6 bases). The CDR3 has 14 residues. V was clipped by 4 bases and J by 1 base, with 11 bases between them. Looked up from germline, CDR1 is SGHRS and CDR2 is YFSETQ. The CDR3 sequence is CASSKGLSQETQYF. CDR3 DNA sequence: TGCGCCAGCAGCAAGGGACTGTCCCAAGAGACCCAGTACTTC.

This clone was recorded only once. This rearrangement joins TRBV4-2 to TRBJ1-1; 9 bases are a match to TRBD1. CDR3 size: 21 residues. Germline V gene data show CDR1 as LGHNA and CDR2 as YNFKEQ. V lost 1 base to trimming and J lost 1 base; unmatched junction nucleotides: 19. The CDR3 region has the DNA TGTGCCAGCAGCCAAGGTATCCGGACAGGGGCCCCAGGCCGAAAGAACACTGAAGCTTTCTTT. It translates to CASSQGIRTGAPGRKNTEAFF.

The J gene is TRBJ2-1, the V gene TRBV4-3; the match to TRBD2 covers 9 bases. The junction had 9 bases not matched to a gene; V was cut back by 5 bases and J by 7 bases. The CDR3 sequence is 15 residues long. Germline loops: CDR1 LGHNA, CDR2 YSLEER. CDR3 amino acids: CASSFGGGARNEQFF. In DNA form, the CDR3 reads TGCGCCAGCAGCTTTGGCGGGGGGGCTAGGAATGAGCAGTTCTTC.

The chain joins TRBV18 to TRBJ2-1; D not certain. The germline V gene has CDR1 KGHSH and CDR2 LQKENI. The V end was cut by 3 bases, the J end by 4 bases, with 7 bases between. The CDR3 spans 13 residues. DNA for the CDR3: TGTGCCAGCTCACCGGCGGCTTACAATGAGCAGTTCTTC. Its translation is CASSPAAYNEQFF.

The chain is built from TRBV18 and TRBJ1-6, with D unresolved. V was shortened by 5 bases and J by 7 bases, with 9 bases between the two germline ends. The germline V gene encodes CDR1 KGHSH and CDR2 LQKENI. This CDR3 has 13 residues. Written as DNA, the CDR3 is TGTGCCAGCTCAGAGCATCAAAATTCACCCCTCCACTTT. It codes for CASSEHQNSPLHF.

The chain employs TRBV25-1 and TRBJ1-6; D perhaps matches TRBD1 (6 bases). Germline CDR1 reads MGHDK; CDR2 reads SYGVNS. The V gene lost 7 bases and the J gene lost 10 bases, with 14 bases spanning the gap. The CDR3 is 13 amino acids. This CDR3 is CASTTTGWSPLHF. CDR3 coding DNA: TGTGCCAGCACCACCACAGGGTGGTCACCCCTCCACTTT.

This CDR3 is CASSQGTGQNTEAFF. The CDR3 coding sequence is TGCGCCAGCAGCCAAGGAACGGGACAGAACACTGAAGCTTTCTTT. The chain has TRBV4-1 and TRBJ1-1, with D possibly being TRBD1 (6 bases). Germline loops: CDR1 MGHRA, CDR2 YSYEKL. The CDR3 loop spans 15 amino acids. Trimming cost V 1 base and J 1 base, with 10 bases left between them.

Written as DNA, the CDR3 is TGCAGCGTTGTCCCAGGTCTAAATCAGCCCCAGCATTTT. This codes for CSVVPGLNQPQHF. This sequence joins TRBV29-1 and TRBJ1-5, with no clear D. Trimming pared 4 bases from V and 4 bases from J, leaving 11 bases between. This CDR3 comprises 13 residues. CDR1 is SQVTM, CDR2 ANQGSEA, per germline.

This chain joins TRBV2 and TRBJ1-5; D is possibly TRBD1 (5 bases). The germline CDR1 and CDR2 sequences are SNHLY and FYNNEI. The CDR3 sequence is 14 residues long. V lost 3 bases and J lost 0, with 6 bases in between. CDR3 bases: TGTGCCAGCAGTGACAGGGTTAGCAATCAGCCCCAGCATTTT. Its translation: CASSDRVSNQPQHF.

In the case of this clone: Possible read error: a much larger clone is one base away. The chain combines TRBV29-1 with TRBJ1-2; weak D call: TRBD1 (5 bases). Germline CDR1 SQVTM, CDR2 ANQGSEA. The CDR3 runs to 12 residues. The CDR3 region is CITQEGGYGYTF. As DNA, the CDR3 is TGCATCACACAGGAGGGCGGCTATGGCTACACCTTC.

This clone came up once. This sequence joins TRBV27 and TRBJ2-7; 9 nucleotides align to TRBD1. This CDR3 comprises 16 residues. V shed 6 bases and J 5 bases; nucleotides not matched to a gene: 14. In germline, CDR1 is MNHEY, CDR2 SMNVEV (reference sequence). CDR3 region: CASRSSMGTGIHEQYV. The CDR3 coding sequence is TGTGCCAGCAGATCATCAATGGGGACAGGGATACACGAGCAGTACGTC.

The chain carries TRBV5-6 and TRBJ1-5; TRBD1 matches at 7 bases. The CDR3 contains 16 residues. Trimming removed 1 base from V and 2 bases from J; junction bases left unmatched: 6. CDR1 is SGHDT and CDR2 is YYEEEE in the germline V gene. In DNA, the CDR3 is TGTGCCAGCAGCTTGTCAGGGGGAGTCGGCAATCAGCCCCAGCATTTT. Amino acids: CASSLSGGVGNQPQHF.